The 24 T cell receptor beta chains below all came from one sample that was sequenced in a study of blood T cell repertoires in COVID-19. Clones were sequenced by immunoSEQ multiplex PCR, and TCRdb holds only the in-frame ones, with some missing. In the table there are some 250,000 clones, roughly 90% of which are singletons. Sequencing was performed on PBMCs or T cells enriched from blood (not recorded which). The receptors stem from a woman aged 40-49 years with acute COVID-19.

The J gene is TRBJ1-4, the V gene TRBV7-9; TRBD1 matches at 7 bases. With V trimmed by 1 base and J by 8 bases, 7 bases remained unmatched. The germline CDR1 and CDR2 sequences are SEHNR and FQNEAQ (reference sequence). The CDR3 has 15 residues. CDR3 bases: TGTGCCAGCAGCTTAGTAGAGGGGGCGGTGGAAAAACTGTTTTTT. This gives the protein CASSLVEGAVEKLFF. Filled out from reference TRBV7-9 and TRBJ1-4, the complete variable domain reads DTGVSQNPRHKITKRGQNVTFRCDPISEHNRLYWYRQTLGQGPEFLTYFQNEAQLEKSRLLSDRFSAERPKGSFSTLEIQRTEQGDSAMYLCASSLVEGAVEKLFFGSGTQLSVL.

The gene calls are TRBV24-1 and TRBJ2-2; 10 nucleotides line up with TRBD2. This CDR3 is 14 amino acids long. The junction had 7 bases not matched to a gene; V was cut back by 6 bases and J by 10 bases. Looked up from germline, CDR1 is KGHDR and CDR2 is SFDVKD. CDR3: CATSISGRREELFF. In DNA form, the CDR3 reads TGTGCCACCAGTATTAGCGGGAGGAGAGAGGAGCTGTTTTTT.

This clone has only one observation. The CDR3 is CAWSVQPGLAGLSYEQYF. The CDR3 DNA reads as TGTGCCTGGAGTGTACAGCCGGGACTAGCGGGCCTCTCCTACGAGCAGTACTTC. The rearrangement joins TRBV30 to TRBJ2-7, with 12 positions matching TRBD2. After removal of 0 bases from V and 0 bases from J, the junction contained 9 bases not matched to a gene. The CDR3 covers 18 residues. Germline CDR1 and CDR2: GTSNPN and SVGIG (reference sequence).

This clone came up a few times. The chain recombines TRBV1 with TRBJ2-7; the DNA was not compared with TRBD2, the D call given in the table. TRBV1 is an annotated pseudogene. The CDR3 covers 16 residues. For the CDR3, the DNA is TGCACCAGCAGCCAAGATAGGCCTGGAGGTGGCTACGAGCAGTACTTC. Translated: CTSSQDRPGGGYEQYF.

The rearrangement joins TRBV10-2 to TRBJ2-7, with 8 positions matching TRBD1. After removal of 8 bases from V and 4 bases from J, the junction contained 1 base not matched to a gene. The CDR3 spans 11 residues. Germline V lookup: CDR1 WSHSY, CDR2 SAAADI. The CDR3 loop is CASRTGYEQYF. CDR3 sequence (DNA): TGCGCCAGCCGGACAGGGTACGAGCAGTACTTC.

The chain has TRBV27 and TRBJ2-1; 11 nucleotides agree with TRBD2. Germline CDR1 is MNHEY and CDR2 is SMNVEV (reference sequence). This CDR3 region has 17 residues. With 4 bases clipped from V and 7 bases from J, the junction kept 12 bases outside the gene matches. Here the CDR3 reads CASSSPLSGGAYNEQFF. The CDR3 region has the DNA TGTGCCAGCAGTTCCCCCCTTAGCGGGGGGGCTTATAATGAGCAGTTCTTC.

The CDR3 region is CASSQDLMTSGVKTQYF. The CDR3 region has the DNA TGTGCCAGCAGCCAAGATCTTATGACTAGCGGGGTAAAGACCCAGTACTTC. The chain carries TRBV4-2 and TRBJ2-5; 11 bases align to TRBD2. CDR3 length: 17 residues. CDR1 and CDR2 from the germline V gene are LGHNA and YNFKEQ. With 0 bases clipped from V and 6 bases from J, the junction kept 9 bases outside the gene matches.

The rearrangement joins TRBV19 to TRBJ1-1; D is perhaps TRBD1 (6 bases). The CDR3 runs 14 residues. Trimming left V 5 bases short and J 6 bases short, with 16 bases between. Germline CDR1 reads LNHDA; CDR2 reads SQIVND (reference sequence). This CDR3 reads CASSSTGFSAEAFF. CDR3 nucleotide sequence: TGTGCCAGTAGTTCAACAGGGTTTAGCGCTGAAGCTTTCTTT.

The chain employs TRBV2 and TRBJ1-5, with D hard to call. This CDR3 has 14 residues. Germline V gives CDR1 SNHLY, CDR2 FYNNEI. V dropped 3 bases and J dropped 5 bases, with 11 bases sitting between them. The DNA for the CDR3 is TGTGCCAGCAGTGAGATTCCGGGAGATCAGCCCCAGCATTTT. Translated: CASSEIPGDQPQHF.

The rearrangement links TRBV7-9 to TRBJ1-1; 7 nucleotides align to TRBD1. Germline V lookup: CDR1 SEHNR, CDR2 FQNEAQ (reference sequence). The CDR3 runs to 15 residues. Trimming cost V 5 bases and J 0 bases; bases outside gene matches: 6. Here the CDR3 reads CASSGRGTVNTEAFF. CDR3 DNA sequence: TGTGCCAGCAGCGGACGAGGGACAGTGAACACTGAAGCTTTCTTT.

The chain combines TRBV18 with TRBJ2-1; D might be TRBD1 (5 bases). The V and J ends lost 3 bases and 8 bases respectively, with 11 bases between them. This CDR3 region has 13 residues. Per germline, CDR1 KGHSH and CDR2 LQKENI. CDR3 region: CASSPRTNDEQFF. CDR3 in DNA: TGTGCCAGCTCACCGAGGACAAACGATGAGCAGTTCTTC.

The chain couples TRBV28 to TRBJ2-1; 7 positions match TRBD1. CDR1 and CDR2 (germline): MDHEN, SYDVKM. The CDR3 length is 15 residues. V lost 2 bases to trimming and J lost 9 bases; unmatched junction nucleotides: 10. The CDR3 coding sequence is TGTGCCAGCAGTTTACACAGGGGTATGATCGTTGAGCAGTTCTTC. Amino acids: CASSLHRGMIVEQFF.

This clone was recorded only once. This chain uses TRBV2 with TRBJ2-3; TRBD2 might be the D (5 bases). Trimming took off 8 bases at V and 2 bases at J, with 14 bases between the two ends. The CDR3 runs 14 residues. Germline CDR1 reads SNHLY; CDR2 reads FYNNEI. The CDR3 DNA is TGTGCCAGCGTAAGCGGACCCTTCACAGATACGCAGTATTTT. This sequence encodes CASVSGPFTDTQYF.

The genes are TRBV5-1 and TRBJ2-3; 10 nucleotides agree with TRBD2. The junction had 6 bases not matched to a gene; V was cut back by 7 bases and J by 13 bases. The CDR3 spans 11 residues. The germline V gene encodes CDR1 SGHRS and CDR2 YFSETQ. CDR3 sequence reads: CASRSGGSEYF. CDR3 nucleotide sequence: TGCGCCAGCCGTAGCGGGGGGTCGGAGTATTTT.

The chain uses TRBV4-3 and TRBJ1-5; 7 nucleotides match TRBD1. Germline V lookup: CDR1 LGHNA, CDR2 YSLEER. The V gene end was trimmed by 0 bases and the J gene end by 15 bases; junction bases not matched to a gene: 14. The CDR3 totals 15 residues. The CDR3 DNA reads TGCGCCAGCAGCCAAGATCGATACGGGACCAGGGGGTTGCATTTT. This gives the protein CASSQDRYGTRGLHF.

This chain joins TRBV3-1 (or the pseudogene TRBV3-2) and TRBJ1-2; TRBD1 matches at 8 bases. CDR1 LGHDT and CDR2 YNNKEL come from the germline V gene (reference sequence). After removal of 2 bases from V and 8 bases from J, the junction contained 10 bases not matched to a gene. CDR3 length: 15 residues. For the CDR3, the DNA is TGTGCCAGCAGCCAAACTGGGACAGGCCGTCAGGGCTACACCTTC. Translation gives CASSQTGTGRQGYTF.

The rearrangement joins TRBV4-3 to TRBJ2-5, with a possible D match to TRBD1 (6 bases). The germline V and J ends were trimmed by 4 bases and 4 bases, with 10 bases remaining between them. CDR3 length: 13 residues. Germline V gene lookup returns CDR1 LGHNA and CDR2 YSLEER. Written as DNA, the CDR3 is TGCGCCAGCAGCCTGGGGGCGGGAGAGACCCAGTACTTC. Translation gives CASSLGAGETQYF.

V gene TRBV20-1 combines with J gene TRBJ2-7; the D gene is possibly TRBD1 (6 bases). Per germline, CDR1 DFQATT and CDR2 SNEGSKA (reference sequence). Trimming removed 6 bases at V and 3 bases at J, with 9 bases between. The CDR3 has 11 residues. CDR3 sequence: CSAAGDYEQYF. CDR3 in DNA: TGCAGTGCCGCAGGGGACTACGAGCAGTACTTC.

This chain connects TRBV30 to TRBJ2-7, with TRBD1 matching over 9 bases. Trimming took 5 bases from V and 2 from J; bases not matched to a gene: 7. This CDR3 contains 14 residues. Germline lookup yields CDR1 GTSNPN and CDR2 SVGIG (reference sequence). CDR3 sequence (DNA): TGTGCCTGGGACCCCGGGACAGGGACCTACGAGCAGTACTTC. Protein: CAWDPGTGTYEQYF.

The CDR3 loop is CASSPGGRKETQYF. The CDR3 coding sequence is TGCGCCAGCAGCCCGGGGGGACGCAAAGAGACCCAGTACTTC. The rearrangement joins TRBV5-1 to TRBJ2-5; TRBD2 matches 7 bases. Trimming at V came to 4 bases and at J to 3 bases, leaving 6 bases not matched to a gene. Germline V gene lookup returns CDR1 SGHRS and CDR2 YFSETQ. CDR3 length: 14 residues.

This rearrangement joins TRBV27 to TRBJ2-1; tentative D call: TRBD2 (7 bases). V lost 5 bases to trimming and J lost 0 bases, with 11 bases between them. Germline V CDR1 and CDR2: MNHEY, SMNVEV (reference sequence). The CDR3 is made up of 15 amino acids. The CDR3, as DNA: TGTGCCAGCAGTCAAGGGGGGGCCTCCTACAATGAGCAGTTCTTC. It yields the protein CASSQGGASYNEQFF.

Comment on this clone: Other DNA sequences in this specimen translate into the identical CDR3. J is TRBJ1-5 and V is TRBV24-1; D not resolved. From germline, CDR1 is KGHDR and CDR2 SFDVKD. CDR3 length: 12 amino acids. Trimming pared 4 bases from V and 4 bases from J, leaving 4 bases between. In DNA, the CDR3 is TGTGCCACCAGTGAGACAAATCAGCCCCAGCATTTT. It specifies CATSETNQPQHF.

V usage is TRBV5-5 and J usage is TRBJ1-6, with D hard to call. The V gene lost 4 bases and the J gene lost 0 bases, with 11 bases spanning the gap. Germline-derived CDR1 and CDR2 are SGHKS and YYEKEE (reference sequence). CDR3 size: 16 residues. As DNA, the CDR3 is TGTGCCAGCAGCCCCGGTGCGAGCTCCTATAATTCACCCCTCCACTTT. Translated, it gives CASSPGASSYNSPLHF. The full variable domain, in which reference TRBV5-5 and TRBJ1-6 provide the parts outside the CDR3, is DAGVTQSPTHLIKTRGQQVTLRCSPISGHKSVSWYQQVLGQGPQFIFQYYEKEERGRGNFPDRFSARQFPNYSSELNVNALLLGDSALYLCASSPGASSYNSPLHFGNGTRLTVT.

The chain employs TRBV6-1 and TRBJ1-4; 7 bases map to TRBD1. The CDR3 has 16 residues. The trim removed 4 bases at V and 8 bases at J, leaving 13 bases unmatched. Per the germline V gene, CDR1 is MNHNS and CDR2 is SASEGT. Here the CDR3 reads CASSGSTGSVREKLFF. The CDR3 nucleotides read TGTGCCAGCAGTGGATCGACAGGGTCGGTGCGGGAAAAACTGTTTTTT.